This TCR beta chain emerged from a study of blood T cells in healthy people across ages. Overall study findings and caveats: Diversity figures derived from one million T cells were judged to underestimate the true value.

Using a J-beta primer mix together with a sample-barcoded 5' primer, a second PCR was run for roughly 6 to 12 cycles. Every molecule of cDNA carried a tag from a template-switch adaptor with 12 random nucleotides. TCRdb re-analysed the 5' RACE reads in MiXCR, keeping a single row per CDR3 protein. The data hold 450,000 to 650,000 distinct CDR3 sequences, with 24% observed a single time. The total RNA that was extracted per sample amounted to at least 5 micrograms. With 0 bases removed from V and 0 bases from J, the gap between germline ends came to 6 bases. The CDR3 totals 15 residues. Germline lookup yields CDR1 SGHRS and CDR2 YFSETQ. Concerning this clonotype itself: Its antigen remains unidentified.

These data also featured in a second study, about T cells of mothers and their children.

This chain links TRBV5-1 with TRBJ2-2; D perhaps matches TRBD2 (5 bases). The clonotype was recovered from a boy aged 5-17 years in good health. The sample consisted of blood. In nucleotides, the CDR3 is TGCGCCAGCAGCTTGGAGACTACGAACACCGGGGAGCTGTTTTTT. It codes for CASSLETTNTGELFF.